This entry is about one T cell receptor (beta chain). As yet, its antigen is unknown. These data are taken from a study of CD8+CD57+ T cells in acquired aplastic anemia. Study results and limitations: Significance was not reached for CD8+ Simpson's diversity between patients and controls.

Genomic DNA served as template for TCR beta VDJ and CDR3 profiling. MiXCR, applied by TCRdb to the reads, yields one record per CDR3 protein. This sample has under 350,000 distinct CDR3 sequences, with under 65% found just once. The authors sequenced patients whose flow cytometry had shown CD8+CD57+ cell expansion. The enrolled patients all had severe acquired aplastic anemia. V gave up 10 bases and J gave up 2 bases; unmatched junction bases: 8. Germline CDR1 is ENHRY and CDR2 is SYGVKD. The CDR3 covers 15 residues. The receptor was derived from a human donor with aplastic anemia. The sequenced sample was sorted CD4+, CD8+, or CD8+CD57+ T cells (not recorded which) from PBMCs. J is TRBJ1-1 and V is TRBV10-3; 12 bases agree with TRBD1. The CDR3 DNA reads as TGTGCCACGGGACAGGGGGCCGAGGGAAACACTGAAGCTTTCTTT. Its translation is CATGQGAEGNTEAFF.